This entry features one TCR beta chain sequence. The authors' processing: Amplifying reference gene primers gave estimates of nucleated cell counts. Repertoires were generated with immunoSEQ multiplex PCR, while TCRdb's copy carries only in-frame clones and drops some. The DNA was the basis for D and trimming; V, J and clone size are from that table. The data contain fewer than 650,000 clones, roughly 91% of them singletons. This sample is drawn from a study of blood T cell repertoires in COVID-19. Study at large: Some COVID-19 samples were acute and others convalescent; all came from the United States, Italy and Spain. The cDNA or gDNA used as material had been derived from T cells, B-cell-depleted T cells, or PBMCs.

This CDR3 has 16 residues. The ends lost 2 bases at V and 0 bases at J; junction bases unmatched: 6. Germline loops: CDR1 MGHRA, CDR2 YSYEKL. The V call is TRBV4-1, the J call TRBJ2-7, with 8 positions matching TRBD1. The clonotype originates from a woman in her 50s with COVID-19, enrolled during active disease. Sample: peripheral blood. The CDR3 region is CASSQLRTGTSYEQYF. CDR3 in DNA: TGCGCCAGCAGCCAATTAAGGACAGGGACCTCCTACGAGCAGTACTTC.